This TCR beta chain comes out of a study of OX40 agonist ivuxolimab in advanced cancers. Study-wide context: Mean age approximately 66 years, range about 20 to 79; roughly 82% male.

Only in-frame clones appear in the TCRdb table, and some are missing; sequencing was by immunoSEQ multiplex PCR. The sample contains over 65,000 clones, under 85% of which appear only once. Whole-study findings and limits: At 0.1 to 3.0 mg/kg and by week 6, clonal expansion occurred in CD4+ and CD8+ blood T cells. People who partly responded at 0.1-3.0 mg/kg had some of the least clonal expansion seen.

In germline, CDR1 is SGHTA, CDR2 FQGNSA. The CDR3 has 15 amino acids. The junction had 7 bases not matched to a gene; V was cut back by 5 bases and J by 3 bases. To note about this clone: As yet, its antigen is unknown.

This receptor was obtained from an adult with an advanced solid tumor such as melanoma, head and neck, liver or kidney cancer. J is TRBJ2-3 and V is TRBV7-2; 8 nucleotides line up with TRBD2. The sequencing here drew on CD4+ or CD8+ T cells sorted from blood, taken in a trial of the OX40 agonist ivuxolimab. This chain's CDR3 is CASSLVASGTDTQYF. The CDR3 coding sequence is TGTGCCAGCAGCCTAGTGGCTAGCGGGACAGATACGCAGTATTTT. The full variable domain, its missing parts supplied by reference TRBV7-2 and TRBJ2-3, is GAGVSQSPSNKVTEKGKDVELRCDPISGHTALYWYRQSLGQGLEFLIYFQGNSAPDKSGLPSDRFSAERTGGSVSTLTIQRTQQEDSAVYLCASSLVASGTDTQYFGPGTRLTVL.